This paragraph reports one T cell receptor (beta chain). Its antigen is not identified. One end of the junction varies from germline; a read error may be responsible. The data belong to a study of graft-versus-host responses after intestinal transplantation. Study at large: Transplant types were multivisceral, liver-intestinal, or isolated intestinal. Every one of the recipients received anti-thymocyte globulin induction and afterwards took tacrolimus and steroids for roughly 3 years.

Overall study findings and caveats: Patients who carried graft-donor T cell macrochimerism also had high graft-versus-host to host-versus-graft clonal ratios in their allografts.

CDR3 size: 13 residues. Germline V lookup: CDR1 SGHRS, CDR2 YFSETQ. Sequenced by immunoSEQ multiplex PCR; TCRdb stores in-frame clones only, minus some. The sample consists of some 100,000 clones, 87% of them appearing once. The chain couples TRBV5-1 to TRBJ2-3; the D gene is possibly TRBD1 (6 bases). The sequenced sample was unstimulated CD4+ T cells sorted from spleen or lymph node cells, obtained before transplant. This TCR derives from a human donor who was the organ donor for an intestinal transplant. The CDR3, as DNA: TGCGCCAGCAGCTTGGACAGGGTAAGAACGCGGTATTTT. Protein sequence: CASSLDRVRTRYF.